The 31 T cell receptor beta chains below were found in one sample sequenced in a study of blood T cell repertoires in COVID-19. Profiling relied on immunoSEQ multiplex PCR, and the TCRdb table lists in-frame clones only, not all of them. Here the sample spans fewer than 150,000 clones, 75% to 90% being singletons. The sample taken for sequencing was peripheral blood. The source is a woman aged 45-59 years with acute or convalescent COVID-19.

The rearrangement uses TRBV5-6 and TRBJ2-1, with D possibly matching TRBD2 (6 bases). Germline V gives CDR1 SGHDT, CDR2 YYEEEE. The CDR3 has 16 amino acids. Trimming pared 2 bases from V and 9 bases from J, leaving 21 bases between. The CDR3 region is CASSFRSGTVGGEQFF. The CDR3 region has the DNA TGTGCCAGCAGCTTTAGGTCAGGGACCGTCGGGGGTGAGCAGTTCTTC.

J is TRBJ1-1 and V is TRBV7-9; possible D gene TRBD1, 5 bases. The V end was cut by 2 bases, the J end by 8 bases, with 9 bases between. Per the germline V gene, CDR1 is SEHNR and CDR2 is FQNEAQ (reference sequence). This CDR3 is 12 amino acids long. The CDR3 loop is CASSLSGAEAFF. The CDR3 nucleotides are TGTGCCAGCAGCTTAAGTGGGGCAGAAGCTTTCTTT.

The rearrangement uses TRBV3-1 (or the pseudogene TRBV3-2) and TRBJ2-2, with D unresolved. V gave up 2 bases and J gave up 1 base, with 5 bases separating them. The germline gives CDR1 LGHDT, CDR2 YNNKEL (reference sequence). The CDR3 consists of 14 residues. The CDR3 here is CASSQTRNTGELFF. The CDR3 region has the DNA TGTGCCAGCAGCCAAACACGGAACACCGGGGAGCTGTTTTTT.

The chain uses TRBV19 and TRBJ1-1; D remains unclear. The V gene's germline CDR1 is LNHDA and CDR2 SQIVND (reference sequence). Trimming took off 6 bases at V and 10 bases at J, with 15 bases between the two ends. This CDR3 has 12 amino acids. CDR3 protein: CASRAGIEGAFF. CDR3 DNA: TGTGCCAGTAGAGCCGGGATCGAAGGAGCTTTCTTT.

The chain links TRBV5-1 to TRBJ2-3; 9 nucleotides line up with TRBD1. Germline V lookup: CDR1 SGHRS, CDR2 YFSETQ. V shed 4 bases and J 3 bases; nucleotides not matched to a gene: 12. The CDR3 runs 17 residues. The CDR3 DNA reads TGCGCCAGCAGCAAGGTGGAGACAGGGGGGATAACAGATACGCAGTATTTT. Translating gives CASSKVETGGITDTQYF.

The V gene is TRBV11-3, the J gene TRBJ2-2, with 7 bases matching TRBD1. Germline assignment: CDR1 SGHNT and CDR2 YENEEA. The CDR3 spans 16 residues. Trimming removed 0 bases from V and 4 bases from J; junction bases left unmatched: 5. The CDR3 spells CASSLEQGLFTGELFF. The CDR3 DNA sequence: TGTGCCAGCAGCTTAGAACAGGGGCTATTCACCGGGGAGCTGTTTTTT.

This chain connects TRBV5-4 to TRBJ1-5; the D is unclear. The CDR3 is made up of 13 amino acids. Germline values: CDR1 SGHNT, CDR2 YYREEE (reference sequence). V lost 0 bases to trimming and J lost 5 bases, with 6 bases between them. The CDR3: CASSLGGDQPQHF. CDR3 DNA: TGTGCCAGCAGCTTGGGGGGAGATCAGCCCCAGCATTTT.

The rearrangement joins TRBV30 to TRBJ2-2, with D possibly matching TRBD1 (6 bases). The ends were cut back, 1 base at V and 4 bases at J, with 10 bases in the middle. The CDR3 extends over 14 amino acids. Germline loops: CDR1 GTSNPN, CDR2 SVGIG (reference sequence). Here the CDR3 DNA reads TGTGCCTGGAGTGGGGGGCTCAGCACCGGGGAGCTGTTTTTT. Translation: CAWSGGLSTGELFF. Looking up the rest from reference TRBV30 and TRBJ2-2 gives the full variable domain: SQTIHQWPATLVQPVGSPLSLECTVEGTSNPNLYWYRQAAGRGLQLLFYSVGIGQISSEVPQNLSASRPQDRQFILSSKKLLLSDSGFYLCAWSGGLSTGELFFGEGSRLTVL.

The genes are TRBV14 and TRBJ2-2; 7 bases are shared with TRBD1. V dropped 6 bases and J dropped 4; count of bases not matched to a gene: 8. The CDR3 runs to 15 residues. Germline values: CDR1 SGHDN, CDR2 FVKESK. The CDR3 here is CASSQQGLVTGELFF. The CDR3 DNA is TGTGCCAGCAGTCAACAGGGGCTGGTCACCGGGGAGCTGTTTTTT. The complete variable domain, with remaining parts taken from reference TRBV14 and TRBJ2-2, reads EAGVTQFPSHSVIEKGQTVTLRCDPISGHDNLYWYRRVMGKEIKFLLHFVKESKQDESGMPNNRFLAERTGGTYSTLKVQPAELEDSGVYFCASSQQGLVTGELFFGEGSRLTVL.

This clone appeared a single time. The CDR3 coding sequence is TGTGCCAGCAGCGACATCAGGGCTAGCGGGAGTCCGGATGAGCAGTTCTTC. Amino acids: CASSDIRASGSPDEQFF. The gene calls are TRBV9 and TRBJ2-1; 10 nucleotides match TRBD2. J gave up 8 bases and V 3 bases, and 14 bases lay outside the gene matches. Looked up from germline, CDR1 is SGDLS and CDR2 is YYNGEE. The CDR3 extends over 17 amino acids.

V gene TRBV5-4 combines with J gene TRBJ2-1; D is possibly TRBD1 (5 bases). CDR3 length: 14 residues. Between the trimmed V and J ends, which lost 1 base and 2 bases, there was a span of 7 bases. The germline V gene has CDR1 SGHNT and CDR2 YYREEE (reference sequence). As DNA, the CDR3 is TGTGCCAGCAGCTTGAAAGGGGCCTACAATGAGCAGTTCTTC. This gives the protein CASSLKGAYNEQFF.

Comment on this clone: A junction end diverges from the germline sequence, so it may reflect a read error. The CDR3 protein is CGRGSGNTIYF. The CDR3 region has the DNA TGCGGACGGGGCTCTGGAAACACCATATATTTT. The J gene is TRBJ1-3, the V gene TRBV2; D remains ambiguous. The germline V gene encodes CDR1 SNHLY and CDR2 FYNNEI. The CDR3 is 11 amino acids.

Details on this clone: An end of the junction differs from the germline gene, which may be a read error. The chain joins TRBV10-3 to TRBJ2-7; TRBD1 might be the D (6 bases). The CDR3 length is 15 residues. Looked up from germline, CDR1 is ENHRY and CDR2 is SYGVKD. The CDR3 coding sequence is TGTGCCATCAGTGAGACGGGCAGGGGATCCTCCGAGCAGTACTTC. Its translation: CAISETGRGSSEQYF.

The DNA of the CDR3 is TGCGCCAGCAGCCAAGAGAGGGCCTCCACTGAAGCTTTCTTT. Amino acid sequence: CASSQERASTEAFF. The rearrangement joins TRBV4-3 to TRBJ1-1, with D unclear. This CDR3 contains 14 residues. CDR1 and CDR2 from the germline V gene are LGHNA and YSLEER. Deletions cut 0 bases from V and 4 bases from J, with 9 bases between.

The chain carries TRBV9 and TRBJ2-1; 7 bases match TRBD2. Looked up from germline, CDR1 is SGDLS and CDR2 is YYNGEE. CDR3 size: 15 residues. Trimming removed 5 bases from V and 6 bases from J; junction bases left unmatched: 11. The CDR3 DNA sequence: TGTGCCAGCAGTGAAATAGCGGGCCCACGCAATGAGCAGTTCTTC. The encoded protein is CASSEIAGPRNEQFF.

The gene calls are TRBV12-3 or TRBV12-4 and TRBJ1-5; D not resolved. Trimming removed 8 bases at V and 7 bases at J, with 12 bases between. The CDR3 is 12 amino acids. This CDR3 reads CASSRGGQPQHF. In nucleotides, the CDR3 is TGTGCCAGCTCCCGGGGAGGCCAGCCCCAGCATTTT.

This clone turned up a few times. V gene TRBV5-5 combines with J gene TRBJ1-1; TRBD1 aligns across 7 bases. CDR3 length equals 14 residues. After removal of 4 bases from V and 9 bases from J, the junction contained 12 bases not matched to a gene. CDR1 and CDR2 (germline): SGHKS, YYEKEE (reference sequence). CDR3 residues: CASSERQGLGQAFF. The CDR3 coding sequence is TGTGCCAGCAGCGAAAGACAGGGCTTGGGGCAAGCTTTCTTT.

The gene calls are TRBV5-5 and TRBJ2-3; D call uncertain. This CDR3 contains 13 residues. With 10 bases removed from V and 1 base from J, the gap between germline ends came to 13 bases. CDR1 and CDR2 from the germline V gene are SGHKS and YYEKEE (reference sequence). DNA of the CDR3: TGTGCCTCGCGGCAGAGAGGCACAGATACGCAGTATTTT. This codes for CASRQRGTDTQYF.

The chain combines TRBV7-2 with TRBJ2-7, with TRBD2 matching over 8 bases. CDR1 SGHTA and CDR2 FQGNSA come from the germline V gene. The CDR3 has 14 residues. V shed 6 bases and J 2 bases; nucleotides not matched to a gene: 6. The chain's CDR3 is CASRNSGTPYEQYF. In DNA, the CDR3 is TGTGCCAGCAGAAATAGCGGGACCCCCTACGAGCAGTACTTC.

The V gene is TRBV5-1, the J gene TRBJ1-6; D gene unclear. CDR1 SGHRS and CDR2 YFSETQ come from the germline V gene. The CDR3 is 15 amino acids. V dropped 0 bases and J dropped 6 bases, with 10 bases sitting between them. In DNA form, the CDR3 reads TGCGCCAGCAGCTTGGATCTCTCCCCTAATTCACCCCTCCACTTT. Amino acids: CASSLDLSPNSPLHF.

The genes are TRBV4-2 and TRBJ1-3; a weak D match, TRBD1 (6 bases). In germline, CDR1 is LGHNA, CDR2 YNFKEQ. The CDR3 totals 16 residues. V was trimmed by 4 bases and J by 0 bases, leaving 13 bases between them. The CDR3 spells CASSRRDTISGNTIYF. In DNA form, the CDR3 reads TGTGCCAGCAGCCGCCGGGACACAATCTCTGGAAACACCATATATTTT.

This clone was recorded only once. The rearrangement joins TRBV2 to TRBJ1-3; D might be TRBD1 (5 bases). V was cut by 1 base and J by 2 bases, with 6 bases left in between. Germline V lookup: CDR1 SNHLY, CDR2 FYNNEI. This CDR3 has 14 residues. For the CDR3, the DNA is TGTGCCAGCAGTGAAGGCAGGGCTGGAAACACCATATATTTT. Translating gives CASSEGRAGNTIYF.

This chain links TRBV6-5 with TRBJ1-2; tentatively, D is TRBD1 (6 bases). Trimming cost V 8 bases and J 7 bases, with 17 bases left between them. The CDR3 contains 13 residues. Germline loops: CDR1 MNHEY, CDR2 SVGAGI. As DNA, the CDR3 is TGTGCCAGCGCTCAGGGGAAAGGTGGTGGCTACACCTTC. Protein sequence: CASAQGKGGGYTF.

This chain uses TRBV19 with TRBJ1-5, with 8 bases lining up with TRBD1. J was trimmed by 9 bases and V by 2 bases; bases with no gene match: 9. In germline, CDR1 is LNHDA, CDR2 SQIVND (reference sequence). This CDR3 contains 15 residues. The CDR3 region is CASSIRGDRSRPQHF. The CDR3 DNA is TGTGCCAGTAGTATAAGGGGGGACAGGTCCCGGCCCCAGCATTTT.

This chain joins TRBV10-3 and TRBJ2-7; maybe TRBD1 (6 bases). This CDR3 is 16 amino acids long. The V gene's germline CDR1 is ENHRY and CDR2 SYGVKD. V was clipped by 6 bases and J by 0 bases, with 18 bases between them. The CDR3 here is CAIRSAGATSSYEQYF. The CDR3, as DNA: TGTGCCATCAGGAGTGCAGGGGCCACCAGCTCCTACGAGCAGTACTTC.

The gene calls are TRBV7-2 and TRBJ1-2, with a tentative D call TRBD1 (5 bases). CDR1 and CDR2 (germline): SGHTA, FQGNSA. The V gene lost 4 bases and the J gene lost 14 bases, with 20 bases spanning the gap. CDR3 size: 13 residues. The DNA of the CDR3 is TGTGCCAGCAGCTCCGATCTTAACCGGGGGGGGACCTTC. Residues: CASSSDLNRGGTF.

V usage is TRBV6-2 or TRBV6-3 and J usage is TRBJ1-5, with D possibly TRBD1 on 5 matching bases. The CDR3 loop spans 16 amino acids. V was shortened by 4 bases and J by 0 bases, with 13 bases between the two germline ends. In germline, CDR1 is MNHEY, CDR2 SVGEGT. The CDR3 region is CASSFDRFYSNQPQHF. The CDR3 nucleotides read TGTGCCAGCAGTTTCGACAGATTCTATAGCAATCAGCCCCAGCATTTT.

V is TRBV10-3 and J is TRBJ1-5; a possible D gene is TRBD1 (6 bases). Per germline, CDR1 ENHRY and CDR2 SYGVKD. Trimming removed 3 bases at V and 7 bases at J, with 16 bases between. This CDR3 comprises 15 residues. CDR3 in DNA: TGTGCCATCAGTGACTCGGGACACCCGGGGCAGCCCCAGCATTTT. It is translated as CAISDSGHPGQPQHF.

The chain joins TRBV6-6 to TRBJ2-7, with D perhaps matching TRBD2 (6 bases). The length of the CDR3 is 15 residues. Per germline, CDR1 MNHNY and CDR2 SVGAGI (reference sequence). V lost 0 bases and J 2 bases, leaving 11 bases between the germline ends. CDR3 sequence reads: CASSYSRGGAYEQYF. In DNA form, the CDR3 reads TGTGCCAGCAGTTACTCGCGGGGAGGTGCCTACGAGCAGTACTTC.

This rearrangement joins TRBV13 to TRBJ2-4, with 8 bases lining up with TRBD1. CDR1 is PRHDT and CDR2 is FYEKMQ in the germline V gene (reference sequence). Unmatched junction bases numbered 6, after V lost 1 base and J lost 7 bases. This CDR3 spans 15 amino acids. The CDR3 loop reads CASSLESGGSNIQYF. CDR3 coding DNA: TGTGCCAGCAGCTTAGAATCAGGGGGCTCGAACATTCAGTACTTC.

V is TRBV19 and J is TRBJ1-5; D is ambiguous. Between the trimmed V and J ends, which lost 4 bases and 2 bases, there was a span of 12 bases. The germline V gene has CDR1 LNHDA and CDR2 SQIVND (reference sequence). This CDR3 comprises 15 residues. The CDR3 region is CASSTTFQGNQPQHF. CDR3 bases: TGTGCCAGTAGTACGACGTTTCAGGGCAATCAGCCCCAGCATTTT.